This T cell receptor beta chain was found in a study of CD8 T cells in Susac syndrome. Sequencing of TCR beta was performed on blood CD8+ and CD4+ T cells. The multiple sclerosis controls comprised treatment-naive patients whose relapsing-remitting disease was stable or active. The RNA, 0.5 to 1 ug, was put through reverse transcription using random hexamers. TCRdb re-derived calls from the immunoSEQ multiplex PCR reads in MiXCR, one entry per CDR3 protein. This repertoire shows some 140,000 distinct CDR3 sequences, about 90% found once; its top ten account for under 0.25%. CDR1 is SGHTA, CDR2 FQGNSA, per germline. V was trimmed by 1 base and J by 8 bases, leaving 12 bases between them. The CDR3 length is 14 residues.

The chain has TRBV7-2 and TRBJ2-1; D is perhaps TRBD2 (6 bases). The receptor was derived from a human donor with multiple sclerosis. The sequencing input was CD8+ T cells from PBMCs. Here the CDR3 DNA reads TGTGCCAGCAGCTTAGTTTCTCGGGAGCATGAGCAGTTCTTC. Its translation: CASSLVSREHEQFF.